Listed below are T cell receptor beta chains from one sample, sequenced in a study of shared clonotypes between healthy human individuals. Measured with immunoSEQ multiplex PCR; TCRdb has only the in-frame clones, and not every one. The table lists 800,000 to 1,200,000 clones, more than 75% of them singletons. Sequenced: memory CD4+ T cells from PBMCs. The receptors shown here come from a man aged 18 to 29 in good health. Some clones in this sample may be carry-over from other donors' samples. Each CDR3 is given with its conserved first and last residue. D genes are given only for firm matches. Clone size is not always given. Where it is, it says once, few, many or a class for expanded clones.

>once|TRBV18|TRBJ1-2|NA
CASSPSDSNYGYTF
TGTGCCAGCTCACCCTCGGACAGCAACTATGGCTACACCTTC
>few|TRBV6-4|TRBJ1-1|NA
CATLGNRRKMNTEAFF
TGTGCCACTCTGGGTAACAGACGAAAGATGAACACTGAAGCTTTCTTT
>NA|TRBV7-6|TRBJ2-7|TRBD2
CASSLGTSGSSYEQYF
TGTGCCAGCAGCTTAGGGACTAGCGGGAGCTCCTACGAGCAGTACTTC
>NA|TRBV5-6|TRBJ2-2|TRBD2
CASSFSRSGSVGELFF
TGTGCCAGCAGCTTTTCACGTAGCGGGAGTGTCGGGGAGCTGTTTTTT
>NA|TRBV7-9|TRBJ2-1|NA
CASSGGLAYNEQFF
TGTGCCAGCAGCGGTGGGCTAGCTTACAATGAGCAGTTCTTC
>NA|TRBV29-1|TRBJ1-2|NA
CSGTGPGFGYTF
TGCAGCGGGACGGGACCGGGTTTTGGCTACACCTTC
>NA|TRBV6-5|TRBJ1-2|TRBD1
CASSYSGRQGSGYTF
TGTGCCAGCAGTTACTCGGGGAGACAGGGTTCAGGCTACACCTTC
>NA|TRBV10-2|TRBJ1-3|TRBD1
CASRAGQGANTIYF
TGCGCCAGCAGGGCCGGACAGGGGGCCAACACCATATATTTT
>NA|TRBV5-1|TRBJ2-2|NA
CASSLSADRNTGELFF
TGCGCCAGCAGTCTCTCGGCCGACCGCAACACCGGGGAGCTGTTTTTT
>NA|TRBV6-5|TRBJ2-3|TRBD2
CASSYRGLAGDDTQYF
TGTGCCAGCAGTTACCGGGGACTAGCGGGAGACGATACGCAGTATTTT
>NA|TRBV5-4|TRBJ2-1|NA
CASSFTRDEQFF
TGTGCCAGCAGCTTTACTCGGGATGAGCAGTTCTTC
>few|TRBV7-9|TRBJ1-2|TRBD1
CASSVTGGADGYTF
TGTGCCAGCAGCGTAACAGGGGGCGCAGATGGCTACACCTTC
>NA|TRBV15|TRBJ2-3|NA
CATSAERSRTDTQYF
TGTGCCACCAGCGCCGAAAGGAGTAGGACAGATACGCAGTATTTT
>NA|TRBV7-9|TRBJ2-2|NA
CASSRSRTGELFF
TGTGCCAGCAGTCGTAGCAGAACCGGGGAGCTGTTTTTT
>few|TRBV28|TRBJ2-7|NA
CASSGSGAISYEQYF
TGTGCCAGTAGTGGGTCGGGGGCCATTTCCTACGAGCAGTACTTC
>NA|TRBV18|TRBJ2-7|TRBD2
CASSPSLADSRHEQYF
TGTGCCAGCTCACCAAGCCTAGCGGACTCGCGCCACGAGCAGTACTTC
>NA|TRBV6-1|TRBJ1-5|NA
CASSTIPHGNQPQHF
TGTGCCAGCAGTACGATACCCCATGGCAATCAGCCCCAGCATTTT
>once|TRBV4-3|TRBJ2-7|NA
CASSQDSAGEQYF
TGCGCCAGCAGCCAAGATTCGGCCGGCGAGCAGTACTTC
>NA|TRBV29-1|TRBJ2-1|TRBD2
CSGLAKPNEQFF
TGCAGCGGACTAGCTAAGCCCAATGAGCAGTTCTTC
>NA|TRBV19|TRBJ2-7|TRBD2
CASSIVRTSGRYEQYF
TGTGCCAGTAGTATAGTTCGGACTAGCGGGAGATACGAGCAGTACTTC
>once|TRBV6-1|TRBJ1-4|TRBD1
CASSARDSREKLFF
TGTGCCAGCAGTGCCCGGGACAGTCGCGAAAAACTGTTTTTT
>many|TRBV7-9|TRBJ2-1|TRBD2
CASSLPGTSNEQFF
TGTGCCAGCAGCTTACCCGGGACTAGTAATGAGCAGTTCTTC
>NA|TRBV11-3|TRBJ2-2|NA
CASSFSSVGELFF
TGTGCCAGCAGCTTCTCGAGTGTCGGGGAGCTGTTTTTT
>few|TRBV2|TRBJ1-5|NA
CASSAQRNQPQHF
TGTGCCAGCAGCGCTCAAAGGAATCAGCCCCAGCATTTT
>NA|TRBV5-1|TRBJ2-1|TRBD1
CASSPTGHEQFF
TGCGCCAGCAGCCCGACAGGGCATGAGCAGTTCTTC
>NA|TRBV6-5|TRBJ2-7|NA
CASSRQGRAYEQYF
TGTGCCAGCAGTCGACAGGGGAGGGCCTACGAGCAGTACTTC
>NA|TRBV7-9|TRBJ2-5|NA
CASSLDIVGTQYF
TGTGCCAGCAGCTTAGATATAGTAGGGACCCAGTACTTC
>NA|TRBV6-5|TRBJ2-7|NA
CASAVGRVTAYEQYF
TGTGCCAGCGCCGTAGGGCGGGTCACCGCCTACGAGCAGTACTTC
>NA|TRBV27|TRBJ1-1|NA
CASSFSDAGTEAFF
TGTGCCAGCAGTTTTTCAGACGCGGGGACTGAAGCTTTCTTT
>NA|TRBV5-4|TRBJ2-3|TRBD2
CASSAGTSGSTDTQYF
TGTGCCAGCAGCGCCGGGACTAGCGGGAGCACAGATACGCAGTATTTT
>NA|TRBV6-5|TRBJ2-3|NA
CATGLPDTQYF
TGTGCCACCGGACTCCCAGATACGCAGTATTTT
>NA|TRBV4-1|TRBJ2-5|NA
CASSPGVGETQYF
TGCGCCAGCAGCCCTGGAGTTGGAGAGACCCAGTACTTC
>NA|TRBV2|TRBJ2-2|NA
CASKRAGTTGELFF
TGTGCCAGCAAAAGGGCCGGCACCACCGGGGAGCTGTTTTTT
>NA|TRBV28|TRBJ2-2|NA
CASSTLGPPSRELFF
TGTGCCAGCAGTACCCTCGGACCTCCATCCCGGGAGCTGTTTTTT